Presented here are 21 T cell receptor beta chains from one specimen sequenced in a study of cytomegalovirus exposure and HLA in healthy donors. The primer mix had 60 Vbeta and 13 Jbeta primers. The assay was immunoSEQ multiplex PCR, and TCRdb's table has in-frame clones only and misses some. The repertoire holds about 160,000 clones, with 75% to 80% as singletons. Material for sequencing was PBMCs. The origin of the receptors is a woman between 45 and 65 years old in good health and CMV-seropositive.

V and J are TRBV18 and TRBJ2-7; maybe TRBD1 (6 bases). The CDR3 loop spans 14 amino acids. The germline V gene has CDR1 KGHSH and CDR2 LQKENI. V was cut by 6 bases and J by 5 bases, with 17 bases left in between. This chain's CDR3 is CASSFQRDINEQYF. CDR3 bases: TGTGCCAGCTCCTTCCAGAGGGACATCAACGAGCAGTACTTC.

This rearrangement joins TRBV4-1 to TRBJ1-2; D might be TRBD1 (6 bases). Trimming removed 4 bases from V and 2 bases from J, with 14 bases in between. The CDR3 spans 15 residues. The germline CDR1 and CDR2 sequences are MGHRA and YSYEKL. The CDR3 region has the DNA TGCGCCAGCAGCCGACGGACAGAGGGGAACTATGGCTACACCTTC. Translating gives CASSRRTEGNYGYTF.

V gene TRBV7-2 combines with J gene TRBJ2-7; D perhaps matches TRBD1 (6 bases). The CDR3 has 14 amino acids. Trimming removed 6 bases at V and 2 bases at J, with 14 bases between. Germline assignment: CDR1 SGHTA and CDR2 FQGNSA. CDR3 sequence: CASSSSTGAYEQYF. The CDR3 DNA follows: TGTGCCAGCAGTTCGTCGACAGGAGCCTACGAGCAGTACTTC. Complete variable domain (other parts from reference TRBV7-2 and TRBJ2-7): GAGVSQSPSNKVTEKGKDVELRCDPISGHTALYWYRQSLGQGLEFLIYFQGNSAPDKSGLPSDRFSAERTGGSVSTLTIQRTQQEDSAVYLCASSSSTGAYEQYFGPGTRLTVT.

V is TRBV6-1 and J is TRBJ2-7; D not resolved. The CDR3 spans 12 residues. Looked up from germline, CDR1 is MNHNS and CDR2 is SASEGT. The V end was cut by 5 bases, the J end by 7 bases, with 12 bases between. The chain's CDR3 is CASSHGFMEQYF. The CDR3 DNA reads TGTGCCAGCAGTCACGGTTTCATGGAGCAGTACTTC.

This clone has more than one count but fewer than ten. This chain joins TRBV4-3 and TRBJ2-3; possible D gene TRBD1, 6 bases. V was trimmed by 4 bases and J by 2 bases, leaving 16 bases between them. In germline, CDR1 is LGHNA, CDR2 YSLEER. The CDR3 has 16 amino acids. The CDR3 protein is CASSRHQTGDTDTQYF. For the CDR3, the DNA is TGCGCCAGCAGCCGTCATCAGACAGGAGACACAGATACGCAGTATTTT.

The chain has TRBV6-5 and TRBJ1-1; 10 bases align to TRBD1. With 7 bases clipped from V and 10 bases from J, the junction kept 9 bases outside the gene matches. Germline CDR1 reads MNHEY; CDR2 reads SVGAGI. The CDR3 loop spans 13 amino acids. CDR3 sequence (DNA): TGTGCCAGCACCAACCCAGGACAGGGGGGAGCTTTCTTT. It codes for CASTNPGQGGAFF.

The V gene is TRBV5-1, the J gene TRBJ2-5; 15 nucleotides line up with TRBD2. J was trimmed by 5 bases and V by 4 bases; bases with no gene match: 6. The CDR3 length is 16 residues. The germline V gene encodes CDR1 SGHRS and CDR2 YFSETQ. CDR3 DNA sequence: TGCGCCAGCAGCCCCAGGACTAGCGGGAGGGCGGAGACCCAGTACTTC. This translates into CASSPRTSGRAETQYF.

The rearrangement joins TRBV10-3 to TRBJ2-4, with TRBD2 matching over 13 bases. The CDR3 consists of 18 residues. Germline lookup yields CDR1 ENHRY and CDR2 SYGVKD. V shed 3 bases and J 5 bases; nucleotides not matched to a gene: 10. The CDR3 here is CAISEPGLAGAGENIQYF. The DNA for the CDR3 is TGTGCCATCAGTGAACCCGGACTAGCGGGGGCCGGGGAAAACATTCAGTACTTC.

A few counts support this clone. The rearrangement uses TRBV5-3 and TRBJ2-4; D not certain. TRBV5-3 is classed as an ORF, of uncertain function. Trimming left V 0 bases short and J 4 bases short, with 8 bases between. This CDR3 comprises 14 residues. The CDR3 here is CARSLGRNKNIQYF. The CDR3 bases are TGTGCCAGAAGCTTGGGCAGGAATAAAAACATTCAGTACTTC.

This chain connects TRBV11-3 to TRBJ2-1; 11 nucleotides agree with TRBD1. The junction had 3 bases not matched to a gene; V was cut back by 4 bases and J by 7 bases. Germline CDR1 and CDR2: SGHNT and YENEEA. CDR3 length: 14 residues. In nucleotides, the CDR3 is TGTGCCAGCAGCTGGGGACAGGGGGAGAATGAGCAGTTCTTC. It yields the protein CASSWGQGENEQFF.

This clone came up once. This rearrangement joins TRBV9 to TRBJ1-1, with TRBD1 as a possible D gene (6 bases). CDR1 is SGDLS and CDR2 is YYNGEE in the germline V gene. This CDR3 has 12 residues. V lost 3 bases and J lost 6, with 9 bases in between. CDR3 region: CASSEGGSEAFF. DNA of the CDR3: TGTGCCAGCAGCGAAGGGGGATCTGAAGCTTTCTTT.

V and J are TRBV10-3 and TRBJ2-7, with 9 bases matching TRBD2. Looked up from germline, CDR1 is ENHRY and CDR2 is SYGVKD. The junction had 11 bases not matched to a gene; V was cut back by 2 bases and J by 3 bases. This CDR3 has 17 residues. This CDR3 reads CAISERGGSGSHYEQYF. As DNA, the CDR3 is TGTGCCATCAGTGAGAGGGGGGGTAGCGGGAGTCACTACGAGCAGTACTTC.

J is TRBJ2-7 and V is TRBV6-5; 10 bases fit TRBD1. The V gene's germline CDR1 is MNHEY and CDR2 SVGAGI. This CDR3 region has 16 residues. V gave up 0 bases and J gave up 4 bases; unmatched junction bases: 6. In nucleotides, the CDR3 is TGTGCCAGCAGTTACTCGGGAGGGACAGGGGTATACGAGCAGTACTTC. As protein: CASSYSGGTGVYEQYF.

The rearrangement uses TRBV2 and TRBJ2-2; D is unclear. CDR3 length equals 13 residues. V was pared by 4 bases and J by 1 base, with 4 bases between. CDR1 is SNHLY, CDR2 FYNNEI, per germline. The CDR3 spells CASSAGNTGELFF. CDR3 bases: TGTGCCAGCAGTGCAGGGAACACCGGGGAGCTGTTTTTT.

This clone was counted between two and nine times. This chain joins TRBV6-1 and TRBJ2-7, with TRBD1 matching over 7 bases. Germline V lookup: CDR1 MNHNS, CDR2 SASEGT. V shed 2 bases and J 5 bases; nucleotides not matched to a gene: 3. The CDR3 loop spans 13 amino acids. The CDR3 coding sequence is TGTGCCAGCAGTGAAAGGGGGCAGAACGAGCAGTACTTC. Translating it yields CASSERGQNEQYF.

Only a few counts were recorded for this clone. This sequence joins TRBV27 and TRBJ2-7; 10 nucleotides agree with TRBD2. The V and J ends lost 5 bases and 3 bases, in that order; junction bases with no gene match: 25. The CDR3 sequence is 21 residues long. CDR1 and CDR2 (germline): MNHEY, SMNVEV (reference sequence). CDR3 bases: TGTGCCAGCAGTCCGATAGCGGGGGGTGGGGGGAACTCCTTTAATGACTACGAGCAGTACTTC. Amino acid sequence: CASSPIAGGGGNSFNDYEQYF.

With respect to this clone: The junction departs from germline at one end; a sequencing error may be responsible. The CDR3 DNA reads as TGTGCTAGCAGCCGCAGGAGGGGGGGTCAAGAGACCCAGTACTTC. This gives the protein CASSRRRGGQETQYF. The rearrangement links TRBV7-7 to TRBJ2-5; the D gene is possibly TRBD2 (7 bases). This CDR3 is 15 amino acids long. Germline values: CDR1 SSHAT, CDR2 FNYEAQ (reference sequence).

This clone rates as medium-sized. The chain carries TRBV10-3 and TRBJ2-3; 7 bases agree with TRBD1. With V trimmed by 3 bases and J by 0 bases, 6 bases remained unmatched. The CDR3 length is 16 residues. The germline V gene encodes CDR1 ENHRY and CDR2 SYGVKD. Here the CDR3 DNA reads TGTGCCATCAGTGATCTAGGGGGCGGGAGCACAGATACGCAGTATTTT. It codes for CAISDLGGGSTDTQYF.

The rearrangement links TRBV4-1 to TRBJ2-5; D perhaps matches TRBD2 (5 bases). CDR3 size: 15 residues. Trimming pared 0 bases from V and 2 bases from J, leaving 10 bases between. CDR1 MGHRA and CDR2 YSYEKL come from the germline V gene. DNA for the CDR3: TGCGCCAGCAGCCAAGATGACGGGGATCAAGAGACCCAGTACTTC. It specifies CASSQDDGDQETQYF.

This chain's CDR3 is CSVRTSGSYEQYF. CDR3 nucleotide sequence: TGCAGCGTTCGGACTAGCGGGAGCTACGAGCAGTACTTC. This chain connects TRBV29-1 to TRBJ2-7; 13 bases fit TRBD2. CDR1 is SQVTM, CDR2 ANQGSEA, per germline. V was clipped by 5 bases and J by 3 bases; unmatched bases: 1. The CDR3 runs to 13 residues.

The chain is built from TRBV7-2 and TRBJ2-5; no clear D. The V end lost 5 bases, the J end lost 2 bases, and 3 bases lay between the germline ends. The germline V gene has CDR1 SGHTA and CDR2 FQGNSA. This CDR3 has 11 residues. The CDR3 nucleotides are TGTGCCAGCAGCCCGCAAGAGACCCAGTACTTC. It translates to CASSPQETQYF.